This TCR beta chain was sequenced during a study of T-cell memory formation after mild COVID-19. At the level of the study: TCR clusters were mostly donor specific.

TCRdb passed the 5' RACE reads through MiXCR, listing each CDR3 protein once. The repertoire holds hundreds of thousands of distinct CDR3 sequences, 24% seen once, with around 8.7% in the top ten. The CDR3 has 17 amino acids. V gave up 2 bases and J gave up 0 bases, with 13 bases separating them. CDR1 is LGHNA and CDR2 is YNFKEQ in the germline V gene. The J gene is TRBJ2-2, the V gene TRBV4-2; D is perhaps TRBD1 or TRBD2 (6 bases each). The TCR originated in an adult woman who had mild COVID-19 (a few samples of this study predate the infection). Cell type and time point are not known. What was sequenced was PBMCs or a T cell subset sorted from them (not recorded which). The CDR3 bases are TGTGCCAGCAGCCAACAAAAGGGGGGCCCGAACACCGGGGAGCTGTTTTTT. Translation: CASSQQKGGPNTGELFF.